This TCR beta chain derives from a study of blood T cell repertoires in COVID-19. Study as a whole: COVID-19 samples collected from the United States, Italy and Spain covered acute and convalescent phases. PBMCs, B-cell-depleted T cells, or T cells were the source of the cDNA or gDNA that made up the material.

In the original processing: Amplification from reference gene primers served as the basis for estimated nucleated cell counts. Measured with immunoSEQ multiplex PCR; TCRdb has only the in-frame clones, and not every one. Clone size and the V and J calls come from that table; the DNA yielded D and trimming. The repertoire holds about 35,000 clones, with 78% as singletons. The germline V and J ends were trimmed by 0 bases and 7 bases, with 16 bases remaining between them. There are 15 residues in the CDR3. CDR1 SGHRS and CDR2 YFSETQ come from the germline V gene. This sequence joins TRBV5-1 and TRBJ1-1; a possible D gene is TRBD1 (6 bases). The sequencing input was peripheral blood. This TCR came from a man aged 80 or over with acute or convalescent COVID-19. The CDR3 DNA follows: TGCGCCAGCAGCTTGGGGGACACCTCTGTTATTGAAGCTTTCTTT. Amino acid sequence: CASSLGDTSVIEAFF.